The 13 T cell receptor beta chains reported below all come from one sample, sequenced in a study of blood T cell repertoires in COVID-19. Profiling relied on immunoSEQ multiplex PCR, and the TCRdb table lists in-frame clones only, not all of them. Of 250,000 to 300,000 clones detected, about 87% appear once; the ten largest clones hold approximately 10%. The sample taken for sequencing was peripheral blood. These receptors originate from a woman in her 70s with COVID-19, enrolled during active disease.

The rearrangement links TRBV11-2 to TRBJ2-2; 13 positions match TRBD2. Germline trimming cut 6 bases from V and 7 bases from J; bases unmatched to any gene: 8. The CDR3 has 16 residues. Germline assignment: CDR1 SGHAT and CDR2 FQNNGV. The CDR3 DNA reads TGTGCCAGCAGTCGCAGACTAGCGGGAGGCGGCGGGGAGCTGTTTTTT. As protein: CASSRRLAGGGGELFF.

The chain employs TRBV9 and TRBJ1-1; 7 positions match TRBD1. Looked up from germline, CDR1 is SGDLS and CDR2 is YYNGEE. The V segment lost 3 bases and the J segment 2 bases; nucleotides outside the gene matches: 13. The CDR3 spans 17 residues. The CDR3 nucleotides are TGTGCCAGCAGCGCGCCGGGACAGCAGATATTAAACACTGAAGCTTTCTTT. Protein sequence: CASSAPGQQILNTEAFF.

CDR3 bases: TGTGCCTGGAGTACAGGGGGCACAGATACGCAGTATTTT. It is translated as CAWSTGGTDTQYF. V gene TRBV30 combines with J gene TRBJ2-3, with 7 bases lining up with TRBD1. The V gene end was trimmed by 2 bases and the J gene end by 1 base; junction bases not matched to a gene: 0. Germline CDR1 and CDR2: GTSNPN and SVGIG (reference sequence). The CDR3 is made up of 13 amino acids.

This chain joins TRBV27 and TRBJ2-7; possible D gene TRBD1, 5 bases. The length of the CDR3 is 13 residues. The germline CDR1 and CDR2 sequences are MNHEY and SMNVEV (reference sequence). The V gene lost 10 bases and the J gene lost 0 bases, with 13 bases spanning the gap. The CDR3 DNA reads as TGTGCCACCAAAAGGGGTAGCTCCTACGAGCAGTACTTC. Translation: CATKRGSSYEQYF.

This chain uses TRBV12-5 with TRBJ2-7; 9 nucleotides align to TRBD2. Germline CDR1 LGHNT, CDR2 FRNRAP. Germline trimming cut 0 bases from V and 6 bases from J; bases unmatched to any gene: 9. This CDR3 is built from 16 residues. CDR3 DNA: TGTGCTAGTGGTTTGGTTGTAAATCTAGCGGGATCCGAGCAGTACTTC. Protein sequence: CASGLVVNLAGSEQYF. Drawing the rest from reference TRBV12-5 and TRBJ2-7, the complete variable domain is DARVTQTPRHKVTEMGQEVTMRCQPILGHNTVFWYRQTMMQGLELLAYFRNRAPLDDSGMPKDRFSAEMPDATLATLKIQPSEPRDSAVYFCASGLVVNLAGSEQYFGPGTRLTVT.

The V and J genes are TRBV7-9 and TRBJ1-6; no firm D call. The CDR3 covers 14 residues. CDR1 and CDR2 from the germline V gene are SEHNR and FQNEAQ (reference sequence). V lost 5 bases and J 10 bases, leaving 15 bases between the germline ends. The CDR3 sequence is CASSPEGRGSPLHF. The CDR3 nucleotides are TGTGCCAGCAGCCCAGAGGGCCGGGGATCACCCCTCCACTTT.

This clone was seen only once. The chain has TRBV2 and TRBJ2-3; TRBD2 matches 14 bases. The CDR3 consists of 16 residues. V was clipped by 7 bases and J by 6 bases; unmatched bases: 9. Germline V CDR1 and CDR2: SNHLY, FYNNEI. For the CDR3, the DNA is TGTGCCAGCAATCCGGGACTAGCGGGAGTGGGGGATACGCAGTATTTT. It specifies CASNPGLAGVGDTQYF.

This chain links TRBV19 with TRBJ2-1; D not certain. This CDR3 is 17 amino acids long. CDR1 LNHDA and CDR2 SQIVND come from the germline V gene (reference sequence). The V end was cut by 6 bases, the J end by 0 bases, with 18 bases between. CDR3 amino acids: CASSPPPSLSSYNEQFF. CDR3 bases: TGTGCCAGTAGCCCCCCCCCAAGTCTGAGCTCCTACAATGAGCAGTTCTTC.

The chain links TRBV27 to TRBJ2-1; 8 bases align to TRBD2. The CDR3 consists of 16 residues. The V and J ends lost 4 bases and 2 bases, in that order; junction bases with no gene match: 7. Germline V gene lookup returns CDR1 MNHEY and CDR2 SMNVEV (reference sequence). The CDR3 nucleotides read TGTGCCAGCAGTTCTCCCCTTAGCGGGACCTACAATGAGCAGTTCTTC. It translates to CASSSPLSGTYNEQFF.

This clone was recorded once. The rearrangement uses TRBV5-6 and TRBJ2-7, with 7 nucleotides matching TRBD1. Unmatched junction bases numbered 8, after V lost 2 bases and J lost 6 bases. The CDR3 runs to 14 residues. Germline CDR1 and CDR2: SGHDT and YYEEEE. CDR3 sequence reads: CASSFYNRGFEQYF. The CDR3 DNA reads as TGTGCCAGCAGCTTTTACAACAGGGGTTTCGAGCAGTACTTC.

The rearrangement uses TRBV28 and TRBJ1-2, with D unresolved. V gave up 6 bases and J gave up 5 bases, with 22 bases separating them. This CDR3 has 16 amino acids. Germline loops: CDR1 MDHEN, CDR2 SYDVKM. The CDR3 DNA reads TGTGCCAGCAGCCCTCCAGAGGGAAATTTTGGTTATGGCTACACCTTC. This encodes CASSPPEGNFGYGYTF.

The chain employs TRBV5-1 and TRBJ2-5; 12 positions match TRBD2. The CDR3 totals 15 residues. CDR1 and CDR2 from the germline V gene are SGHRS and YFSETQ. The J segment lost 4 bases and the V segment lost 5 bases, leaving 6 bases of the junction unmatched. CDR3 sequence reads: CASSEQGLAGETQYF. For the CDR3, the DNA is TGCGCCAGCAGTGAACAGGGACTAGCGGGAGAGACCCAGTACTTC.

The genes are TRBV27 and TRBJ1-1; 12 bases align to TRBD1. The CDR3 is 15 residues long. The V and J ends lost 5 bases and 5 bases, in that order; junction bases with no gene match: 6. Looked up from germline, CDR1 is MNHEY and CDR2 is SMNVEV (reference sequence). CDR3 amino acids: CASSRGTGGSTEAFF. The DNA of the CDR3 is TGTGCCAGCAGTCGGGGGACAGGGGGCTCGACTGAAGCTTTCTTT.